This TCR beta chain was retrieved from a study of regulatory T cells in long-lasting Graves disease. General observations from the study: Persistent Graves' patients had lower TCR diversity than newly diagnosed ones.

Regarding time point: persistent/refractory GD, antithyroid drugs over 5 years with positive TRAb. The TCR library was made from RNA extracted from PBMCs. CDR3 length: 16 residues. From germline, CDR1 is MNHNS and CDR2 SASEGT. Trimming left V 8 bases short and J 2 bases short, with 21 bases between. On this clonotype: Its cognate antigen is unknown.

Library construction for TCR beta used iRepertoire HTBI primers and Arm-PCR of CDR3 regions. A single record per CDR3 protein comes from TCRdb applying MiXCR to the multiplex PCR reads. Among 600,000 to 850,000 distinct CDR3 sequences listed, 30% were seen once. The clonotype comes from a female donor with Graves disease. Specimen: peripheral blood mononuclear cells (PBMCs), collected when the disease was refractory, from a patient treated with antithyroid drugs. The chain uses TRBV6-1 and TRBJ2-5, with a tentative D call TRBD1 (6 bases). The CDR3 DNA follows: TGTGCCAGCCGACTCACGATTCAGGGGATACAAGAGACCCAGTACTTC. Translating gives CASRLTIQGIQETQYF.